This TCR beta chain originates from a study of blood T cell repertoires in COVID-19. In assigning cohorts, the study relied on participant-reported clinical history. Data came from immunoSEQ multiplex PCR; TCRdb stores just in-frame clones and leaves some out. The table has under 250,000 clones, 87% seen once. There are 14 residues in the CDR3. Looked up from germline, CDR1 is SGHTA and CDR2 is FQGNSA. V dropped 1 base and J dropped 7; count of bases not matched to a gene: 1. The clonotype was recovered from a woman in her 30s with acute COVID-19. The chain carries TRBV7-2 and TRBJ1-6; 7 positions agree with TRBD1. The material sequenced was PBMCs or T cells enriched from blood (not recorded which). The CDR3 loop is CASSLVQGNSPLHF. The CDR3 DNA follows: TGTGCCAGCAGCTTAGTACAGGGGAATTCACCCCTCCACTTT.